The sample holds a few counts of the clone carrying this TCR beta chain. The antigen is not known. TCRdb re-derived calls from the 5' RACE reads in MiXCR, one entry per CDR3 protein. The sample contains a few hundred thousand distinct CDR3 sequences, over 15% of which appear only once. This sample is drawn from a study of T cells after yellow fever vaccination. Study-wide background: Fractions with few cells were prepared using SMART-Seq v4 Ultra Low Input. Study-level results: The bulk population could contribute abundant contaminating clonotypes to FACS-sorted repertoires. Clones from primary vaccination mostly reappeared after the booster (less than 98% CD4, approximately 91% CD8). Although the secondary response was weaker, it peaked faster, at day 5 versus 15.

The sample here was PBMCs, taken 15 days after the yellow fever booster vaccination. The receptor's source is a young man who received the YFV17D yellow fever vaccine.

CDR3 amino acids: CASRGGTGAAGNTIYF. CDR3 sequence (DNA): TGTGCCAGCAGGGGGGGCACAGGTGCAGCTGGAAACACCATATATTTT. The V gene is TRBV7-2, the J gene TRBJ1-3, with a weak D call TRBD1 (6 bases). Germline V gene data show CDR1 as SGHTA and CDR2 as FQGNSA. Trimming removed 6 bases from V and 2 bases from J, with 17 bases in between. The CDR3 covers 16 residues.